This entry lists 25 T cell receptor beta chains sequenced from one sample in a study of T cell changes during pregnancy in multiple sclerosis. The assay was immunoSEQ multiplex PCR, and TCRdb's table has in-frame clones only and misses some. The sample gives fewer than 85,000 clones, 85% to 95% of which show up once; just over 2.5% is in the top ten. Sequenced here: peripheral blood, sampled after pregnancy. These receptors originate from a female donor in good health, enrolled as a control in a pregnancy study.

The chain recombines TRBV7-9 with TRBJ1-1; D perhaps matches TRBD1 (5 bases). The germline V gene encodes CDR1 SEHNR and CDR2 FQNEAQ (reference sequence). With 4 bases removed from V and 3 bases from J, the gap between germline ends came to 12 bases. This CDR3 region has 14 residues. In DNA form, the CDR3 reads TGTGCCAGCAGCTCGGGGGTAGGGTACACTGAAGCTTTCTTT. This sequence encodes CASSSGVGYTEAFF.

This clone was seen a single time. V gene TRBV4-1 combines with J gene TRBJ1-2, with D hard to call. Germline CDR1 is MGHRA and CDR2 is YSYEKL. V was trimmed by 4 bases and J by 0 bases, leaving 12 bases between them. The length of the CDR3 is 15 residues. CDR3 amino acids: CASSRETHANYGYTF. CDR3 DNA sequence: TGCGCCAGCAGCCGAGAGACTCACGCTAACTATGGCTACACCTTC.

The CDR3 DNA follows: TGTGCCAGCAGCGATGGGACAAACATCTACAATGAGCAGTTCTTC. Its translation: CASSDGTNIYNEQFF. The chain links TRBV9 to TRBJ2-1; possible D gene TRBD1, 6 bases. The V and J ends lost 3 bases and 3 bases respectively, with 13 bases between them. This CDR3 is built from 15 residues. The V gene's germline CDR1 is SGDLS and CDR2 YYNGEE.

The J gene is TRBJ2-7, the V gene TRBV7-9, with TRBD2 identical over 10 bases. Losses at the gene ends were 5 bases for V and 4 bases for J; bases not matched to a gene: 11. The CDR3 is 16 amino acids. Germline V gene data show CDR1 as SEHNR and CDR2 as FQNEAQ (reference sequence). The CDR3 sequence: CASSPPGVAGGYEQYF. In DNA, the CDR3 is TGTGCCAGCAGCCCTCCGGGGGTAGCGGGAGGTTACGAGCAGTACTTC.

CDR3 in amino acids: CATSSDSEAGDTQYF. CDR3 in DNA: TGTGCCACCAGCAGTGATTCGGAGGCTGGAGATACGCAGTATTTT. V is TRBV15 and J is TRBJ2-3; a weak D match, TRBD2 (5 bases). The CDR3 loop spans 15 amino acids. Germline-derived CDR1 and CDR2 are LNHNV and YYDKDF (reference sequence). Between the trimmed V and J ends, which lost 3 bases and 5 bases, there was a span of 15 bases.

This chain joins TRBV4-2 and TRBJ2-1, with 8 bases matching TRBD2. This CDR3 is built from 16 residues. J was trimmed by 0 bases and V by 0 bases; bases with no gene match: 1. Germline V gene lookup returns CDR1 LGHNA and CDR2 YNFKEQ. The CDR3 loop is CASSQEAGGSYNEQFF. For the CDR3, the DNA is TGTGCCAGCAGCCAAGAGGCGGGGGGCTCCTACAATGAGCAGTTCTTC.

V is TRBV18 and J is TRBJ1-4; 9 bases map to TRBD1. The CDR3 covers 15 residues. V gave up 2 bases and J gave up 7 bases; unmatched junction bases: 5. Germline CDR1 is KGHSH and CDR2 is LQKENI. The CDR3 region is CASSPAGQGAEKLFF. For the CDR3, the DNA is TGTGCCAGCTCACCAGCGGGACAGGGCGCTGAAAAACTGTTTTTT. The whole variable domain, filled in from reference TRBV18 and TRBJ1-4, reads NAGVMQNPRHLVRRRGQEARLRCSPMKGHSHVYWYRQLPEEGLKFMVYLQKENIIDESGMPKERFSAEFPKEGPSILRIQQVVRGDSAAYFCASSPAGQGAEKLFFGSGTQLSVL.

This sequence joins TRBV27 and TRBJ2-7; weak D call: TRBD1 (5 bases). This CDR3 contains 16 residues. CDR1 MNHEY and CDR2 SMNVEV come from the germline V gene (reference sequence). The V and J ends lost 3 bases and 5 bases respectively, with 20 bases between them. The CDR3 sequence: CASSFIGQGVDNEQYF. CDR3 DNA: TGTGCCAGCAGTTTTATCGGCCAGGGTGTAGATAACGAGCAGTACTTC.

This clone was detected a few times. J is TRBJ2-3 and V is TRBV9; 7 nucleotides agree with TRBD2. Germline trimming cut 0 bases from V and 3 bases from J; bases unmatched to any gene: 4. Germline CDR1 SGDLS, CDR2 YYNGEE. This CDR3 has 15 residues. The DNA for the CDR3 is TGTGCCAGCAGCGTAGGCGGGAGAAGAACAGATACGCAGTATTTT. This codes for CASSVGGRRTDTQYF.

This clone was recorded once. The gene calls are TRBV6-6 and TRBJ2-5; TRBD2 matches 13 bases. The CDR3 loop spans 13 amino acids. V shed 7 bases, J shed 5 bases, and the junction held 1 base outside the gene matches. CDR1 and CDR2 from the germline V gene are MNHNY and SVGAGI (reference sequence). In DNA form, the CDR3 reads TGTGCCAGCAAACTAGCGGGGGGGGAGACCCAGTACTTC. It encodes CASKLAGGETQYF.

The V call is TRBV18, the J call TRBJ1-1, with 7 bases aligning to TRBD1. With 3 bases clipped from V and 5 bases from J, the junction kept 15 bases outside the gene matches. CDR3 length equals 17 residues. CDR1 and CDR2 (germline): KGHSH, LQKENI. CDR3 DNA: TGTGCCAGCTCACCGCTTCGGCAGGGGGTAGGAGAAACTGAAGCTTTCTTT. Its translation: CASSPLRQGVGETEAFF. Supplemented by reference TRBV18 and TRBJ1-1, the full variable domain reads NAGVMQNPRHLVRRRGQEARLRCSPMKGHSHVYWYRQLPEEGLKFMVYLQKENIIDESGMPKERFSAEFPKEGPSILRIQQVVRGDSAAYFCASSPLRQGVGETEAFFGQGTRLTVV.

Only one count was recorded for this clone. In DNA form, the CDR3 reads TGTGCCAGCCGGGCCACAGGGTCCTACGAGCAGTACTTC. This gives the protein CASRATGSYEQYF. The chain has TRBV27 and TRBJ2-7, with TRBD1 as a possible D gene (6 bases). With 8 bases removed from V and 1 base from J, the gap between germline ends came to 12 bases. The CDR3 is 13 residues long. From germline, CDR1 is MNHEY and CDR2 SMNVEV (reference sequence).

This chain connects TRBV7-3 to TRBJ2-7, with a tentative D call TRBD1 (5 bases). From germline, CDR1 is SGHTA and CDR2 FQGTGA. The CDR3 is 13 amino acids. The ends were cut back, 3 bases at V and 7 bases at J, with 13 bases in the middle. The CDR3 here is CASSFGADEEQYF. The DNA of the CDR3 is TGTGCCAGCAGCTTTGGGGCGGACGAGGAGCAGTACTTC.

The chain employs TRBV6-6 and TRBJ1-2, with D possibly TRBD1 on 6 matching bases. CDR3 length equals 13 residues. Per germline, CDR1 MNHNY and CDR2 SVGAGI (reference sequence). V shed 6 bases and J shed 6 bases, with 14 bases lying between them. The DNA for the CDR3 is TGTGCCAGCAGCCCTTCAGGGGACAATGGCTACACCTTC. Its translation is CASSPSGDNGYTF.

This clone has just one count. This chain links TRBV11-3 with TRBJ2-1; D is possibly TRBD2 (6 bases). The CDR3 contains 15 residues. The germline V gene encodes CDR1 SGHNT and CDR2 YENEEA. Trimming shortened V by 0 bases and J by 1 base, and 7 bases separated the two germline ends. The CDR3 nucleotides read TGTGCCAGCAGCTTAGACGCGGGATCCTACAATGAGCAGTTCTTC. Amino acids: CASSLDAGSYNEQFF.

This chain links TRBV30 with TRBJ1-5, with 9 positions matching TRBD1. The CDR3 runs to 14 residues. J gave up 6 bases and V 1 base, and 4 bases lay outside the gene matches. Germline V gene data show CDR1 as GTSNPN and CDR2 as SVGIG (reference sequence). The CDR3 DNA is TGTGCCTGGAGTGACGGGGGACAGGGTCAGCCCCAGCATTTT. It codes for CAWSDGGQGQPQHF.

This clone came up a few times. The J gene is TRBJ1-5, the V gene TRBV30, with 9 bases matching TRBD1. After removal of 3 bases from V and 7 bases from J, the junction contained 7 bases not matched to a gene. Germline lookup yields CDR1 GTSNPN and CDR2 SVGIG (reference sequence). CDR3 size: 14 residues. For the CDR3, the DNA is TGTGCCTGGAGCCGTACAGGGGGCCGGCAGCCCCAGCATTTT. It codes for CAWSRTGGRQPQHF.

The chain combines TRBV6-1 with TRBJ1-1; perhaps TRBD1 as D (5 bases). Trimming stripped 5 bases from V and 8 bases from J, with 15 bases between. The germline gives CDR1 MNHNS, CDR2 SASEGT. This CDR3 has 13 amino acids. The CDR3 nucleotides are TGTGCCAGCAGTCTGAACCAGGGAACGGAAGCTTTCTTT. Translated, it gives CASSLNQGTEAFF.

The V call is TRBV5-1, the J call TRBJ1-6; the match to TRBD1 covers 7 bases. The CDR3 spans 15 residues. V lost 4 bases, J lost 3 bases, and 4 bases stayed unmatched. Germline CDR1 reads SGHRS; CDR2 reads YFSETQ. CDR3 sequence (DNA): TGCGCCAGCAGCCACGGACAGGTCTATAATTCACCCCTCCACTTT. It is translated as CASSHGQVYNSPLHF.

The V gene is TRBV28, the J gene TRBJ2-3; TRBD1 might be the D (6 bases). The CDR3 spans 13 residues. Deletions cut 2 bases from V and 14 bases from J, with 17 bases between. The germline CDR1 and CDR2 sequences are MDHEN and SYDVKM. The CDR3 region has the DNA TGTGCCAGCAGTTTAAGGGGGAGTATGTTGTCGTATTTT. This gives the protein CASSLRGSMLSYF.

The chain carries TRBV2 and TRBJ2-5, with 9 bases fitting TRBD2. The J segment lost 5 bases and the V segment lost 7 bases, leaving 8 bases of the junction unmatched. Germline-derived CDR1 and CDR2 are SNHLY and FYNNEI. This CDR3 has 14 amino acids. As DNA, the CDR3 is TGTGCCAGCAATAGGGCTAGCGGGGCTGAGACCCAGTACTTC. It yields the protein CASNRASGAETQYF.

The V call is TRBV6-6, the J call TRBJ1-1, with TRBD1 as a possible D gene (5 bases). The germline gives CDR1 MNHNY, CDR2 SVGAGI (reference sequence). This CDR3 comprises 12 residues. Trimming shortened V by 2 bases and J by 7 bases, and 8 bases separated the two germline ends. CDR3 protein: CASSYGGGEAFF. In nucleotides, the CDR3 is TGTGCCAGCAGTTACGGGGGAGGTGAAGCTTTCTTT.

The chain has TRBV5-5 and TRBJ1-1; 11 bases map to TRBD1. V lost 3 bases to trimming and J lost 4 bases; unmatched junction nucleotides: 5. CDR1 is SGHKS and CDR2 is YYEKEE in the germline V gene (reference sequence). This CDR3 region has 15 residues. The CDR3 loop is CASSWTGGESTEAFF. The DNA of the CDR3 is TGTGCCAGCAGCTGGACAGGGGGCGAAAGCACTGAAGCTTTCTTT.

In its sample, this clone was seen once. The chain is built from TRBV2 and TRBJ2-5; 8 nucleotides align to TRBD1. CDR1 SNHLY and CDR2 FYNNEI come from the germline V gene. Unmatched junction bases numbered 14, after V lost 3 bases and J lost 5 bases. This CDR3 contains 17 residues. As DNA, the CDR3 is TGTGCCAGCAGTGATCCCCAGGGGGCGCGTTATAAGGAGACCCAGTACTTC. This sequence encodes CASSDPQGARYKETQYF.

The V gene is TRBV18, the J gene TRBJ2-3, with 15 bases identical to TRBD2. V lost 3 bases, J lost 2 bases, and 3 bases stayed unmatched. Germline V gene lookup returns CDR1 KGHSH and CDR2 LQKENI. This CDR3 spans 17 amino acids. Here the CDR3 DNA reads TGTGCCAGCTCACCGGGACTAGCGGGGGGATTCACAGATACGCAGTATTTT. It specifies CASSPGLAGGFTDTQYF.